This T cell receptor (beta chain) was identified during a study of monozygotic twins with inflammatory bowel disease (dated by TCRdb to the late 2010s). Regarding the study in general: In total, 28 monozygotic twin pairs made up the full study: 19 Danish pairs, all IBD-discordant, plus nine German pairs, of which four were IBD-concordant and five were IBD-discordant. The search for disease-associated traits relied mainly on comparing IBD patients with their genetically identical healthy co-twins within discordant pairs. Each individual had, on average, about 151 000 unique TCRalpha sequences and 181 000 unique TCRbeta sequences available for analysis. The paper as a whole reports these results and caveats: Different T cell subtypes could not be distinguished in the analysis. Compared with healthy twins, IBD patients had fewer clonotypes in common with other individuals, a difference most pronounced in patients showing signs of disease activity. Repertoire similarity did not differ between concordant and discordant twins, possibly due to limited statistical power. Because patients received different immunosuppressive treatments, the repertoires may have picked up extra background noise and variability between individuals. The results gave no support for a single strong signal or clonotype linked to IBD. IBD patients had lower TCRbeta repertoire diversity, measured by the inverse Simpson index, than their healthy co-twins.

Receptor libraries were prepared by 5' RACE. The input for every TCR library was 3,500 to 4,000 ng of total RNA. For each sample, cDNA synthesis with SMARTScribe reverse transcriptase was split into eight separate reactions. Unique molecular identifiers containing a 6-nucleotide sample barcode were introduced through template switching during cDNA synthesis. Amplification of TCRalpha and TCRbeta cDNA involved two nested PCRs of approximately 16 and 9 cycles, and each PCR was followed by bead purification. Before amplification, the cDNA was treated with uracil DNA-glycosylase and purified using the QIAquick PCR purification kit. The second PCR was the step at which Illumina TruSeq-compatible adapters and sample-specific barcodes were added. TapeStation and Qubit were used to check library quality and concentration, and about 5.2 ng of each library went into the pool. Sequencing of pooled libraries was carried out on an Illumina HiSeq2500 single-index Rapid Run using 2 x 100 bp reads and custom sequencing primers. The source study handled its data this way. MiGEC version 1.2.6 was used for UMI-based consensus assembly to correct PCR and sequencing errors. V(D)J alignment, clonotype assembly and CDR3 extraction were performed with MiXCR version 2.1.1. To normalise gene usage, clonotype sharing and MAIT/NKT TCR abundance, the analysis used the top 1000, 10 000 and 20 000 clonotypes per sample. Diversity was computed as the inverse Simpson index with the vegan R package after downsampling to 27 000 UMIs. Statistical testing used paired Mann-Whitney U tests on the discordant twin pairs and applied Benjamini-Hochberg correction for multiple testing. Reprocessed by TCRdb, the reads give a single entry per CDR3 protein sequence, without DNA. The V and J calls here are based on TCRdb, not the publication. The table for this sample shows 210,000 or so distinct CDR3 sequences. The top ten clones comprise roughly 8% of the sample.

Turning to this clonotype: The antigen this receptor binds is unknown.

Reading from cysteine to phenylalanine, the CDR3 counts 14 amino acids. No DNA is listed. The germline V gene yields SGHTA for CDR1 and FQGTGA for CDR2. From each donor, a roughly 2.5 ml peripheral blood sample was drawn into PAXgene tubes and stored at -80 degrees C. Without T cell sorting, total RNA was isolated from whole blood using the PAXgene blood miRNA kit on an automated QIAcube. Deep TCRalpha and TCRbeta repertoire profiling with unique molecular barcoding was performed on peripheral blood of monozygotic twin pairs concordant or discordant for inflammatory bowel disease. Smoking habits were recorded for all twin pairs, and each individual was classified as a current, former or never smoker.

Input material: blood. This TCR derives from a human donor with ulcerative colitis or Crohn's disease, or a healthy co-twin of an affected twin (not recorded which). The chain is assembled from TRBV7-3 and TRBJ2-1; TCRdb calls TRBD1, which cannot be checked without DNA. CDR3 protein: CASSLQGSYNEQFF.